This T cell receptor beta chain came from a study of Ad26.COV2.S vaccination and SARS-CoV-2 variants. The CDR3 spans 13 residues. Deletions cut 5 bases from V and 3 bases from J, with 11 bases between. As for treatment: about 20 received Ad26.COV2.S at low or high dose, single or two shots; 5 received placebo; per-sample allocation not given. Sampling occurred on day 63 after the first vaccine or placebo injection. Boston hosted the donor, who was an adult aged 18-55 years. TCRdb's table, derived via immunoSEQ multiplex PCR, lists solely in-frame clones and lacks some. The profile shows some 350,000 clones, around 83% of them singletons.

The chain combines TRBV12-3 or TRBV12-4 with TRBJ2-7, with D maybe TRBD2 (5 bases). This clonotype was obtained from a person aged 18-65 years who received the Ad26.COV2.S COVID-19 vaccine or a placebo. The sequenced sample was peripheral blood, obtained in a trial of Ad26.COV2.S vaccine versus placebo. CDR3 sequence (DNA): TGTGCCAGCAGTCTAGGACGGGACTACGAGCAGTACTTC. Translation: CASSLGRDYEQYF.